A single sample gave rise to the 20 T cell receptor beta chains below, sequenced in a study of T cell responses to AZD1222 COVID-19 vaccine. Sequenced by immunoSEQ multiplex PCR; TCRdb stores in-frame clones only, minus some. The sample consists of 65,000 to 90,000 clones, 80% to 90% of them appearing once. The source material was peripheral blood, sampled 28 days after the second AZD1222 dose. Receptor source: an adult who received the AZD1222 COVID-19 vaccine.

V is TRBV2 and J is TRBJ1-3; D may be TRBD1 (6 bases). CDR3 size: 14 residues. Trimming stripped 5 bases from V and 4 bases from J, with 12 bases between. CDR1 is SNHLY and CDR2 is FYNNEI in the germline V gene. The CDR3 DNA follows: TGTGCCAGCAGTCACAGGGTGTCAGGAAACACCATATATTTT. Translation gives CASSHRVSGNTIYF.

V is TRBV7-9 and J is TRBJ1-3; 10 bases map to TRBD1. The V and J ends lost 3 bases and 2 bases, in that order; junction bases with no gene match: 1. Germline V lookup: CDR1 SEHNR, CDR2 FQNEAQ (reference sequence). CDR3 length: 15 amino acids. This CDR3 reads CASSLTGGAGNTIYF. The DNA of the CDR3 is TGTGCCAGCAGCTTGACAGGGGGCGCTGGAAACACCATATATTTT.

The rearrangement joins TRBV6-2 or TRBV6-3 to TRBJ2-4; perhaps TRBD1 as D (6 bases). The germline gives CDR1 MNHEY, CDR2 SVGEGT. V was shortened by 5 bases and J by 0 bases, with 14 bases between the two germline ends. The CDR3 extends over 16 amino acids. CDR3: CASSTAWGLAKNIQYF. CDR3 bases: TGTGCCAGCAGTACGGCCTGGGGGCTAGCCAAAAACATTCAGTACTTC.

The chain joins TRBV9 to TRBJ2-1, with 12 bases identical to TRBD2. With 4 bases clipped from V and 6 bases from J, the junction kept 8 bases outside the gene matches. The V gene's germline CDR1 is SGDLS and CDR2 YYNGEE. The CDR3 is 16 residues long. The CDR3, as DNA: TGTGCCAGCAGCCCCCTAGCGGGGGGGTCTTTCAATGAGCAGTTCTTC. Translated, it gives CASSPLAGGSFNEQFF.

This clone appeared once. The rearrangement links TRBV20-1 to TRBJ2-5; no firm D call. V lost 4 bases to trimming and J lost 4 bases, with 4 bases between them. Per the germline V gene, CDR1 is DFQATT and CDR2 is SNEGSKA (reference sequence). This CDR3 comprises 10 residues. Written as DNA, the CDR3 is TGCAGTGCTACCCGAGAGACCCAGTACTTC. Encoded protein: CSATRETQYF.

The rearrangement joins TRBV5-4 to TRBJ2-7; D remains ambiguous. CDR1 is SGHNT, CDR2 YYREEE, per germline (reference sequence). The CDR3 has 14 amino acids. With 2 bases removed from V and 7 bases from J, the gap between germline ends came to 16 bases. The CDR3 region is CASSLQPGPWEQYF. CDR3 DNA sequence: TGTGCCAGCAGCTTACAACCGGGCCCATGGGAGCAGTACTTC.

V is TRBV30 and J is TRBJ2-3; D is unclear. This CDR3 spans 12 amino acids. V lost 1 base to trimming and J lost 3 bases, with 5 bases between them. Germline V gene data show CDR1 as GTSNPN and CDR2 as SVGIG (reference sequence). CDR3 residues: CAWSGGTDTQYF. CDR3 coding DNA: TGTGCCTGGAGTGGGGGAACAGATACGCAGTATTTT.

V gene TRBV6-1 combines with J gene TRBJ1-2, with D unclear. The V gene's germline CDR1 is MNHNS and CDR2 SASEGT. This CDR3 is 12 amino acids long. V was trimmed by 1 base and J by 7 bases, leaving 7 bases between them. CDR3 protein: CASSEVEGGYTF. CDR3 DNA: TGTGCCAGCAGTGAAGTGGAGGGTGGCTACACCTTC.

The chain couples TRBV27 to TRBJ1-6, with D maybe TRBD1 (6 bases). V was clipped by 0 bases and J by 9 bases, with 12 bases between them. This CDR3 has 15 residues. CDR1 MNHEY and CDR2 SMNVEV come from the germline V gene (reference sequence). The CDR3 coding sequence is TGTGCCAGCAGTTTATCAAGGGGGGCAAGTTCACCCCTCCACTTT. Its protein product is CASSLSRGASSPLHF.

This rearrangement joins TRBV19 to TRBJ1-2; no clear D. From germline, CDR1 is LNHDA and CDR2 SQIVND (reference sequence). V was cut by 2 bases and J by 6 bases, with 10 bases left in between. The CDR3 runs to 13 residues. In nucleotides, the CDR3 is TGTGCCAGTAGTATACCGGGGAGGGATGGCTACACCTTC. This encodes CASSIPGRDGYTF.

The chain recombines TRBV2 with TRBJ2-5; D may correspond to TRBD1 or TRBD2 (6 bases each). The germline gives CDR1 SNHLY, CDR2 FYNNEI. The V and J ends lost 7 bases and 1 base respectively, with 16 bases between them. The CDR3 runs 15 residues. The CDR3 DNA sequence: TGTGCCAGCAAGGGGACACAGGGACTCCAAGAGACCCAGTACTTC. Translation gives CASKGTQGLQETQYF.

This sequence joins TRBV7-9 and TRBJ2-3; perhaps TRBD2 as D (6 bases). CDR3 length: 14 amino acids. V lost 0 bases and J 4 bases, leaving 8 bases between the germline ends. Germline lookup yields CDR1 SEHNR and CDR2 FQNEAQ (reference sequence). CDR3 protein: CASSLAWDSDTQYF. The CDR3 bases are TGTGCCAGCAGCTTAGCATGGGACTCAGATACGCAGTATTTT.

The V and J genes are TRBV20-1 and TRBJ2-3; no firm D call. From germline, CDR1 is DFQATT and CDR2 SNEGSKA (reference sequence). CDR3 length: 11 amino acids. Trimming cost V 4 bases and J 3 bases, with 5 bases left between them. The DNA for the CDR3 is TGCAGTGCTAAAAAAACAGATACGCAGTATTTT. This translates into CSAKKTDTQYF.

The chain employs TRBV5-1 and TRBJ1-4; TRBD1 might be the D (5 bases). From germline, CDR1 is SGHRS and CDR2 YFSETQ. Between the trimmed V and J ends, which lost 5 bases and 2 bases, there was a span of 13 bases. CDR3 length equals 15 residues. For the CDR3, the DNA is TGCGCCAGCAGTCGTCGGTGGGGGACTAATGAAAAACTGTTTTTT. This encodes CASSRRWGTNEKLFF.

This chain links TRBV9 with TRBJ2-7, with 7 bases that match TRBD1. The CDR3 has 16 amino acids. Trimming removed 3 bases from V and 2 bases from J; junction bases left unmatched: 11. Germline V gene sequence: CDR1 SGDLS, CDR2 YYNGEE. Here the CDR3 reads CASSGRDSVSTYEQYF. CDR3 bases: TGTGCCAGCAGCGGAAGGGACAGCGTGAGTACCTACGAGCAGTACTTC.

The chain uses TRBV5-1 and TRBJ1-5, with D unclear. The CDR3 loop spans 13 amino acids. V gave up 2 bases and J gave up 4 bases, with 7 bases separating them. Germline CDR1 reads SGHRS; CDR2 reads YFSETQ. CDR3 nucleotides: TGCGCCAGCAGCTTAAATGGGAATCAGCCCCAGCATTTT. Translation: CASSLNGNQPQHF. Supplemented by reference TRBV5-1 and TRBJ1-5, the full variable domain reads KAGVTQTPRYLIKTRGQQVTLSCSPISGHRSVSWYQQTPGQGLQFLFEYFSETQRNKGNFPGRFSGRQFSNSRSEMNVSTLELGDSALYLCASSLNGNQPQHFGDGTRLSIL.

This chain joins TRBV6-5 and TRBJ2-1; 9 bases are shared with TRBD2. CDR1 and CDR2 (germline): MNHEY, SVGAGI. The CDR3 has 15 residues. Trimming cost V 4 bases and J 9 bases; bases outside gene matches: 10. The CDR3 DNA reads TGTGCCAGCAGTTCCAAGGGACTAGCAGGTAGTGAGCAGTTCTTC. Translated: CASSSKGLAGSEQFF.

Only a few counts were recorded for this clone. The rearrangement joins TRBV6-5 to TRBJ1-1, with D uncertain. V lost 6 bases and J lost 0, with 8 bases in between. Germline CDR1 and CDR2: MNHEY and SVGAGI. The CDR3 has 13 amino acids. The CDR3 loop reads CASRGVMNTEAFF. In nucleotides, the CDR3 is TGTGCCAGCAGGGGAGTCATGAACACTGAAGCTTTCTTT.

The chain links TRBV11-2 to TRBJ1-4; 7 bases line up with TRBD1. The CDR3 spans 15 residues. J was trimmed by 1 base and V by 5 bases; bases with no gene match: 4. Germline V lookup: CDR1 SGHAT, CDR2 FQNNGV. DNA for the CDR3: TGTGCCAGCAGCCAGGGGGGTCGAACTAATGAAAAACTGTTTTTT. Its protein is CASSQGGRTNEKLFF.

The V and J genes are TRBV7-2 and TRBJ2-5, with a weak D call TRBD2 (6 bases). Per germline, CDR1 SGHTA and CDR2 FQGNSA. The CDR3 totals 13 residues. The V end was cut by 1 base, the J end by 7 bases, with 10 bases between. CDR3 coding DNA: TGTGCCAGCAGCTTAGGCGGGGAGACGACCCAGTACTTC. This sequence encodes CASSLGGETTQYF.